This is a list of T cell receptor beta chains from one sample in a study of blood T cell repertoires in COVID-19. Measured with immunoSEQ multiplex PCR; TCRdb has only the in-frame clones, and not every one. The table records roughly 62,000 clones, 85% to 90% of them present only once. What was sequenced was peripheral blood. The receptors here all came from a human donor with active COVID-19. The donor label of this sample is uncertain. Each CDR3 is given with its conserved first and last residue. The order of the fields is D gene, clone size, V gene, J gene, CDR3 protein, CDR3 DNA. A D gene is named only where the DNA matches it firmly. Not every row has a clone size; where given, it reads once, few, many or a size class.

D: -; size: -; V: TRBV29-1; J: TRBJ2-3; CDR3: CSVEPGRSTDTQYF; DNA: TGCAGCGTTGAGCCAGGGAGGTCGACAGATACGCAGTATTTT
D: -; size: -; V: TRBV29-1; J: TRBJ1-1; CDR3: CSVVLRFYLATEAFF; DNA: TGCAGCGTTGTTTTGAGGTTTTATTTGGCCACTGAAGCTTTCTTT
D: TRBD2; size: -; V: TRBV7-3; J: TRBJ2-1; CDR3: CASSLRLAGGDEQFF; DNA: TGTGCCAGCAGCTTACGACTAGCGGGAGGCGATGAGCAGTTCTTC
D: TRBD1; size: -; V: TRBV7-9; J: TRBJ1-1; CDR3: CASSQQSQGAGEAFF; DNA: TGTGCCAGCAGCCAACAATCCCAGGGGGCAGGTGAAGCTTTCTTT
D: TRBD2; size: -; V: TRBV14; J: TRBJ2-3; CDR3: CASSPWGSGGEGTDTQYF; DNA: TGTGCCAGCAGCCCTTGGGGTAGCGGGGGGGAAGGCACAGATACGCAGTATTTT
D: -; size: -; V: TRBV11-2; J: TRBJ1-3; CDR3: CASSSGISGNTIYF; DNA: TGTGCCAGCAGCTCGGGTATTTCGGGAAACACCATATATTTT
D: TRBD1; size: once; V: TRBV5-6; J: TRBJ1-2; CDR3: CASSLGAGTGFGYTF; DNA: TGTGCCAGCAGCCTCGGTGCCGGGACAGGGTTTGGCTACACCTTC
D: -; size: -; V: TRBV6-1; J: TRBJ2-5; CDR3: CASSEMWGRETQYF; DNA: TGTGCCAGCAGTGAAATGTGGGGCCGGGAGACCCAGTACTTC
D: -; size: -; V: TRBV11-3; J: TRBJ2-5; CDR3: CASSFGRGQETQYF; DNA: TGTGCCAGCAGCTTCGGACGGGGGCAAGAGACCCAGTACTTC
D: TRBD1; size: -; V: TRBV5-1; J: TRBJ1-4; CDR3: CASSRTGERLKEKLFF; DNA: TGCGCCAGCAGCAGGACAGGGGAGCGTTTAAAAGAAAAACTGTTTTTT
D: -; size: -; V: TRBV30; J: TRBJ1-4; CDR3: CALNPSSRANEKLFF; DNA: TGTGCCTTGAACCCGTCTTCCCGGGCTAATGAAAAACTGTTTTTT
D: -; size: -; V: TRBV11-2; J: TRBJ2-7; CDR3: CASSLAASLITYEQYF; DNA: TGTGCCAGCAGCTTAGCCGCTAGCCTTATTACCTACGAGCAGTACTTC
D: TRBD1; size: -; V: TRBV9; J: TRBJ1-5; CDR3: CASSPGQGSWPQHF; DNA: TGTGCCAGCAGCCCGGGACAGGGGAGTTGGCCCCAGCATTTT
D: TRBD1; size: -; V: TRBV18; J: TRBJ2-7; CDR3: CASSSKAGTGTTYEQYF; DNA: TGTGCCAGCTCATCCAAGGCCGGGACAGGGACTACCTACGAGCAGTACTTC
D: TRBD2; size: -; V: TRBV19; J: TRBJ2-3; CDR3: CASSLLAGVGDTQYF; DNA: TGTGCCAGTAGTCTCCTAGCGGGAGTGGGAGATACGCAGTATTTT
D: TRBD1; size: -; V: TRBV3-1/TRBV3-2; J: TRBJ2-3; CDR3: CASSRDQGATDTQYF; DNA: TGTGCCAGCAGCCGAGATCAGGGGGCCACAGATACGCAGTATTTT
D: TRBD1; size: -; V: TRBV5-1; J: TRBJ1-5; CDR3: CASSLIPGQGSNQPQHF; DNA: TGCGCCAGCAGCTTGATCCCGGGACAGGGTTCTAATCAGCCCCAGCATTTT
D: TRBD1; size: -; V: TRBV2; J: TRBJ1-4; CDR3: CASSVGQGGMANEKLFF; DNA: TGTGCCAGCAGTGTGGGACAGGGAGGAATGGCTAATGAAAAACTGTTTTTT
D: -; size: -; V: TRBV11-3; J: TRBJ2-2; CDR3: CASSARAGLNYGELFF; DNA: TGTGCCAGCAGCGCTCGGGCGGGACTGAACTACGGGGAGCTGTTTTTT
D: TRBD2; size: -; V: TRBV4-1; J: TRBJ2-1; CDR3: CASSQGRGGSYNEQFF; DNA: TGCGCCAGCAGCCAAGGGCGGGGGGGCTCCTACAATGAGCAGTTCTTC
D: -; size: -; V: TRBV4-1; J: TRBJ2-7; CDR3: CASSQVPGAVEQYF; DNA: TGCGCCAGCAGCCAAGTCCCGGGAGCAGTAGAGCAGTACTTC
D: TRBD1; size: once; V: TRBV24-1; J: TRBJ2-7; CDR3: CATSDPDRGGEQYF; DNA: TGTGCCACCAGTGACCCAGACAGGGGTGGCGAGCAGTACTTC
D: TRBD1; size: -; V: TRBV4-1; J: TRBJ2-7; CDR3: CASSPLVSRGPEQYF; DNA: TGCGCCAGCAGCCCGTTGGTTAGCAGGGGGCCCGAGCAGTACTTC
D: TRBD1; size: once; V: TRBV2; J: TRBJ1-1; CDR3: CASTYGVRTGASTEAFF; DNA: TGTGCCAGCACATATGGGGTACGGACAGGGGCTAGCACTGAAGCTTTCTTT
D: -; size: -; V: TRBV5-4; J: TRBJ1-2; CDR3: CASSPGLGGYGYTF; DNA: TGTGCTAGCAGCCCGGGTTTGGGGGGCTATGGCTACACCTTC
D: -; size: -; V: TRBV3-1/TRBV3-2; J: TRBJ1-2; CDR3: CASSLIPGDGPNYGYTF; DNA: TGTGCCAGCAGCCTTATACCAGGGGACGGCCCCAACTATGGCTACACCTTC
D: -; size: -; V: TRBV5-1; J: TRBJ1-1; CDR3: CASSLDINMNTEAFF; DNA: TGCGCCAGCAGCTTGGATATCAACATGAACACTGAAGCTTTCTTT
D: -; size: -; V: TRBV6-5; J: TRBJ1-1; CDR3: CASSRQGRTEAFF; DNA: TGTGCCAGCAGTAGGCAGGGGCGGACTGAAGCTTTCTTT
D: -; size: -; V: TRBV6-5; J: TRBJ2-7; CDR3: CASSYSVGQTSYEQYF; DNA: TGTGCCAGCAGTTACTCCGTTGGGCAAACTTCCTACGAGCAGTACTTC
D: TRBD2; size: -; V: TRBV2; J: TRBJ2-1; CDR3: CASRGTSGNSGEQFF; DNA: TGTGCCAGCAGGGGGACTAGCGGGAATAGCGGTGAGCAGTTCTTC
D: -; size: -; V: TRBV12-3/TRBV12-4; J: TRBJ2-1; CDR3: CASSLGEEQFF; DNA: TGTGCCAGCAGTTTAGGGGAGGAGCAGTTCTTC
D: -; size: once; V: TRBV19; J: TRBJ2-1; CDR3: CASGGATSYNEQFF; DNA: TGTGCCAGTGGCGGGGCGACGTCCTACAATGAGCAGTTCTTC
D: -; size: -; V: TRBV30; J: TRBJ1-1; CDR3: CAWSVRTGTEAFF; DNA: TGTGCCTGGAGTGTACGTACGGGCACTGAAGCTTTCTTT
D: -; size: -; V: TRBV19; J: TRBJ1-2; CDR3: CASSQGVEGYTF; DNA: TGTGCCAGTAGCCAGGGTGTAGAGGGCTACACCTTC
D: -; size: -; V: TRBV11-3; J: TRBJ2-2; CDR3: CASSLLNTGELFF; DNA: TGTGCCAGCAGCTTACTCAACACCGGGGAGCTGTTTTTT
D: TRBD1; size: -; V: TRBV10-1; J: TRBJ2-3; CDR3: CASSEFRTGGTDTQYF; DNA: TGCGCCAGCAGTGAGTTCAGGACAGGGGGCACAGATACGCAGTATTTT
D: -; size: once; V: TRBV19; J: TRBJ1-1; CDR3: CASSQKDSSAFF; DNA: TGTGCCAGTAGTCAAAAGGACAGCTCGGCTTTCTTT
D: TRBD2; size: -; V: TRBV2; J: TRBJ2-2; CDR3: CASRPRTGGTGELFF; DNA: TGTGCCAGCAGGCCAAGGACGGGGGGCACCGGGGAGCTGTTTTTT
D: -; size: -; V: TRBV15; J: TRBJ2-7; CDR3: CATSHWGDRQYF; DNA: TGTGCCACCAGCCATTGGGGAGATAGGCAGTACTTC
D: TRBD2; size: -; V: TRBV6-5; J: TRBJ2-1; CDR3: CASILAGGGYNEQFF; DNA: TGTGCCAGCATACTAGCGGGAGGCGGCTACAATGAGCAGTTCTTC
D: -; size: few; V: TRBV5-1; J: TRBJ1-4; CDR3: CASSFLPEVYEKLFF; DNA: TGCGCCAGCAGCTTTCTCCCCGAGGTTTACGAAAAACTGTTTTTT
D: TRBD1; size: -; V: TRBV5-1; J: TRBJ1-4; CDR3: CASSLESVGGVREKLFF; DNA: TGCGCCAGCAGCTTGGAGTCCGTAGGGGGCGTTCGAGAAAAACTGTTTTTT
D: -; size: -; V: TRBV24-1; J: TRBJ2-5; CDR3: CATSEGAQETQYF; DNA: TGTGCCACCAGTGAAGGGGCCCAAGAGACCCAGTACTTC
D: TRBD2; size: few; V: TRBV5-1; J: TRBJ2-1; CDR3: CASSLEGGSGSYNEQFF; DNA: TGCGCCAGCAGCTTGGAGGGCGGGAGCGGCTCCTACAATGAGCAGTTCTTC
D: -; size: -; V: TRBV2; J: TRBJ2-7; CDR3: CASGGWRGHYEQYF; DNA: TGTGCCAGCGGGGGGTGGAGAGGGCACTACGAGCAGTACTTC
D: -; size: -; V: TRBV28; J: TRBJ2-3; CDR3: CASSRGGTDTQYF; DNA: TGTGCCAGCAGCAGGGGAGGGACAGATACGCAGTATTTT
D: TRBD2; size: -; V: TRBV11-2; J: TRBJ2-3; CDR3: CASRGSSGGRRTDTQYF; DNA: TGTGCCAGCCGAGGGTCTAGCGGGGGCAGGCGCACAGATACGCAGTATTTT
D: TRBD2; size: -; V: TRBV29-1; J: TRBJ2-7; CDR3: CSVGVSSGAYEQYF; DNA: TGCAGCGTTGGGGTATCTAGCGGGGCCTACGAGCAGTACTTC
D: -; size: -; V: TRBV28; J: TRBJ1-4; CDR3: CASSLWGSNEKLFF; DNA: TGTGCCAGCAGTTTATGGGGCTCCAATGAAAAACTGTTTTTT
D: -; size: -; V: TRBV29-1; J: TRBJ2-2; CDR3: CSVETANTGELFF; DNA: TGCAGCGTTGAAACTGCGAACACCGGGGAGCTGTTTTTT